This entry lists 31 T cell receptor beta chains sequenced from one sample in a study of T cells in Graves' hyperthyroidism and ophthalmopathy. RNA transcripts gave rise to amplified TCR beta CDR3 regions. A set of HTBI primers served as the primers for a first-round RT-PCR of the TCR CDR3. TCRdb re-derived calls from the multiplex PCR reads in MiXCR, one entry per CDR3 protein. The sample contains under 650,000 distinct CDR3 sequences, around 16% of which appear only once. Sequenced input: blood. The origin of the receptors is a woman aged 30 to 39 with Graves' hyperthyroidism.

Ten or more counts support this clonotype. The genes are TRBV5-1 and TRBJ1-1; D is possibly TRBD1 (6 bases). This CDR3 has 14 residues. CDR1 and CDR2 (germline): SGHRS, YFSETQ. The V end lost 4 bases, the J end lost 4 bases, and 14 bases lay between the germline ends. The DNA of the CDR3 is TGCGCCAGCAGCGAACAGGGAGGGGGCACTGAAGCTTTCTTT. Protein sequence: CASSEQGGGTEAFF. The full variable domain, with the rest looked up from reference TRBV5-1 and TRBJ1-1, is KAGVTQTPRYLIKTRGQQVTLSCSPISGHRSVSWYQQTPGQGLQFLFEYFSETQRNKGNFPGRFSGRQFSNSRSEMNVSTLELGDSALYLCASSEQGGGTEAFFGQGTRLTVV.

In its sample, this clonotype was seen a few times. V and J are TRBV9 and TRBJ2-4; the match to TRBD1 covers 8 bases. The CDR3 is 15 residues long. Germline V CDR1 and CDR2: SGDLS, YYNGEE. V shed 3 bases, J shed 7 bases, and the junction held 9 bases outside the gene matches. The CDR3 DNA follows: TGTGCCAGCAGCGCCGGGCAGGGGGCTGGGAACATTCAGTACTTC. Its translation is CASSAGQGAGNIQYF.

This clonotype was seen many times. The chain recombines TRBV10-3 with TRBJ2-1; perhaps TRBD1 as D (6 bases). Trimming took 3 bases from V and 6 from J, leaving 21 bases between them. Germline-derived CDR1 and CDR2 are ENHRY and SYGVKD. CDR3 length: 17 amino acids. The CDR3 bases are TGTGCCATCAGTGAAAGTCATTTTTTCGAGGGGGTCAATGAGCAGTTCTTC. Translating it yields CAISESHFFEGVNEQFF.

This clonotype came up many times. The chain combines TRBV29-1 with TRBJ1-1, with D uncertain. Germline CDR1 and CDR2: SQVTM and ANQGSEA. This CDR3 region has 12 residues. The ends were cut back, 4 bases at V and 0 bases at J, with 6 bases in the middle. The DNA of the CDR3 is TGCAGCGTTGCCAGGTTGAACACTGAAGCTTTCTTT. Amino acids: CSVARLNTEAFF. Complete variable domain (other parts from reference TRBV29-1 and TRBJ1-1): SAVISQKPSRDICQRGTSLTIQCQVDSQVTMMFWYRQQPGQSLTLIATANQGSEATYESGFVIDKFPISRPNLTFSTLTVSNMSPEDSSIYLCSVARLNTEAFFGQGTRLTVV.

In its sample, this clonotype was seen many times. V and J are TRBV20-1 and TRBJ2-7; D unresolved. Deletions cut 0 bases from V and 4 bases from J, with 7 bases between. Germline V lookup: CDR1 DFQATT, CDR2 SNEGSKA (reference sequence). The CDR3 is 12 residues long. CDR3 coding DNA: TGCAGTGCTAGAGATCGGGCGTACGAGCAGTACTTC. This encodes CSARDRAYEQYF.

The V call is TRBV4-1, the J call TRBJ2-1, with 9 nucleotides matching TRBD2. CDR3 length: 15 amino acids. The trim removed 1 base at V and 8 bases at J, leaving 6 bases unmatched. From germline, CDR1 is MGHRA and CDR2 YSYEKL. CDR3 DNA sequence: TGCGCCAGCAGCCAAGGTACTAGCGGGCGCTATGAGCAGTTCTTC. It yields the protein CASSQGTSGRYEQFF.

This clonotype was counted between two and nine times. The rearrangement joins TRBV24-1 to TRBJ2-1, with no clear D. The V and J ends lost 1 base and 2 bases respectively, with 11 bases between them. The CDR3 runs 16 residues. Germline assignment: CDR1 KGHDR and CDR2 SFDVKD. The CDR3 DNA reads TGTGCCACCAGTGATTTTAAGGCCCCTACCTACAATGAGCAGTTCTTC. It yields the protein CATSDFKAPTYNEQFF.

About this clonotype: This may come from a read error, since a much larger clone is one base off. The chain is built from TRBV7-9 and TRBJ2-7; 8 bases are a match to TRBD2. This CDR3 spans 15 amino acids. The germline CDR1 and CDR2 sequences are SEHNR and FQNEAQ (reference sequence). The CDR3 nucleotides read TGTGCCAGCAGCTTAGGTCCTAGCGGGTTCCACGAGCAGTGCTTC. Translation gives CASSLGPSGFHEQCF.

This clonotype has ten or more counts. The chain carries TRBV28 and TRBJ2-2, with 7 bases fitting TRBD2. The germline gives CDR1 MDHEN, CDR2 SYDVKM. V dropped 10 bases and J dropped 4; count of bases not matched to a gene: 6. The CDR3 length is 13 residues. The CDR3 loop is CATEGGGTGELFF. CDR3 nucleotide sequence: TGTGCCACCGAAGGCGGGGGCACCGGGGAGCTGTTTTTT.

The chain joins TRBV19 to TRBJ1-2; D is undetermined. Germline V gene lookup returns CDR1 LNHDA and CDR2 SQIVND (reference sequence). The CDR3 sequence is 12 residues long. V was shortened by 11 bases and J by 4 bases, with 14 bases between the two germline ends. The CDR3 nucleotides are TGTGCCGCCAAAAGCCAGGTCTATGGCTACACCTTC. Amino acids: CAAKSQVYGYTF.

The gene calls are TRBV29-1 and TRBJ1-1, with a possible D match to TRBD1 (6 bases). V shed 7 bases and J shed 3 bases, with 15 bases lying between them. Germline V lookup: CDR1 SQVTM, CDR2 ANQGSEA. CDR3 length: 13 amino acids. The CDR3 sequence is CSAPTGWDTEAFF. The CDR3 DNA reads as TGCAGCGCTCCGACAGGATGGGACACTGAAGCTTTCTTT.

At least ten counts were recorded for this clonotype. The rearrangement joins TRBV4-1 to TRBJ2-1; D call uncertain. Trimming took off 4 bases at V and 8 bases at J, with 12 bases between the two ends. The CDR3 totals 13 residues. CDR1 MGHRA and CDR2 YSYEKL come from the germline V gene. As DNA, the CDR3 is TGCGCCAGCAGCCGAGGCCCGATGGATGAGCAGTTCTTC. It encodes CASSRGPMDEQFF.

There are a few counts of this clonotype. The rearrangement joins TRBV20-1 to TRBJ1-3; D is uncertain. Germline V lookup: CDR1 DFQATT, CDR2 SNEGSKA (reference sequence). The CDR3 runs 15 residues. Trimming left V 0 bases short and J 3 bases short, with 12 bases between. The CDR3 here is CSARELTLYGNTIYF. CDR3 nucleotide sequence: TGCAGTGCTAGAGAGTTGACTTTATATGGAAACACCATATATTTT.

This clonotype showed up just a few times. The chain couples TRBV7-9 to TRBJ2-3, with 10 bases lining up with TRBD1. V trimming: 1 base; J trimming: 2 bases; junction bases outside the gene matches: 6. The CDR3 covers 17 residues. Germline CDR1 reads SEHNR; CDR2 reads FQNEAQ (reference sequence). CDR3 nucleotide sequence: TGTGCCAGCAGCTTAGGACAGGGGGCGAGTCCCACAGATACGCAGTATTTT. This encodes CASSLGQGASPTDTQYF. Using reference TRBV7-9 and TRBJ2-3 for the parts outside the CDR3, the full variable domain is DTGVSQNPRHKITKRGQNVTFRCDPISEHNRLYWYRQTLGQGPEFLTYFQNEAQLEKSRLLSDRFSAERPKGSFSTLEIQRTEQGDSAMYLCASSLGQGASPTDTQYFGPGTRLTVL.

The V call is TRBV15, the J call TRBJ2-1; 10 bases map to TRBD2. V lost 1 base, J lost 9 bases, and 6 bases stayed unmatched. CDR3 length: 15 amino acids. From germline, CDR1 is LNHNV and CDR2 YYDKDF (reference sequence). The CDR3 DNA follows: TGTGCCACCAGCAGAGCCAGCGGGAGGGCCCTTGAGCAGTTCTTC. Translated, it gives CATSRASGRALEQFF.

The chain recombines TRBV30 with TRBJ2-1; TRBD1 aligns across 8 bases. V shed 1 base, J shed 5 bases, and the junction held 7 bases outside the gene matches. CDR1 GTSNPN and CDR2 SVGIG come from the germline V gene (reference sequence). CDR3 size: 15 residues. CDR3 DNA: TGTGCCTGGAGTGCCGGACAGGGAAGGAACAATGAGCAGTTCTTC. It specifies CAWSAGQGRNNEQFF.

The rearrangement links TRBV5-1 to TRBJ2-1; D perhaps matches TRBD2 (7 bases). The CDR3 extends over 17 amino acids. Between the trimmed V and J ends, which lost 4 bases and 7 bases, there was a span of 24 bases. Germline lookup yields CDR1 SGHRS and CDR2 YFSETQ. CDR3 bases: TGCGCCAGCAGCAAAAACCTAGGGGGGGCGTCACTTAATGAGCAGTTCTTC. It yields the protein CASSKNLGGASLNEQFF.

This clonotype showed up many times. The chain uses TRBV20-1 and TRBJ1-4, with 9 bases aligning to TRBD1. This CDR3 contains 13 residues. After removal of 5 bases from V and 7 bases from J, the junction contained 5 bases not matched to a gene. Germline CDR1 and CDR2: DFQATT and SNEGSKA (reference sequence). The CDR3: CSASGQGIEKLFF. In DNA form, the CDR3 reads TGCAGTGCTTCTGGACAGGGGATTGAAAAACTGTTTTTT.

This clonotype was seen a few times. This sequence joins TRBV6-1 and TRBJ2-7, with D possibly matching TRBD2 (5 bases). Trimming pared 4 bases from V and 3 bases from J, leaving 19 bases between. The V gene's germline CDR1 is MNHNS and CDR2 SASEGT. This CDR3 spans 16 amino acids. Written as DNA, the CDR3 is TGTGCCAGCAGTGGTCCCTATGGGAGCTCGATCTACGAGCAGTACTTC. As protein: CASSGPYGSSIYEQYF.

This clonotype has a count of ten or more. The chain links TRBV28 to TRBJ1-1; possible D gene TRBD1, 5 bases. This CDR3 is built from 16 residues. CDR1 is MDHEN, CDR2 SYDVKM, per germline. The germline V and J ends were trimmed by 7 bases and 1 base, with 19 bases remaining between them. The CDR3: CASTPGTLEGNTEAFF. The DNA of the CDR3 is TGTGCCAGCACCCCAGGGACCCTGGAGGGGAACACTGAAGCTTTCTTT.

The rearrangement links TRBV19 to TRBJ1-5; 11 bases align to TRBD1. The CDR3 is 14 amino acids. Germline V gene data show CDR1 as LNHDA and CDR2 as SQIVND (reference sequence). The ends lost 7 bases at V and 5 bases at J; junction bases unmatched: 4. The CDR3 protein is CASTPGQGDQPQHF. CDR3 DNA: TGTGCCAGTACCCCGGGACAGGGGGATCAGCCCCAGCATTTT.

V and J are TRBV2 and TRBJ1-2; 9 positions agree with TRBD1. The J segment lost 2 bases and the V segment lost 6 bases, leaving 1 base of the junction unmatched. From germline, CDR1 is SNHLY and CDR2 FYNNEI. The CDR3 totals 13 residues. CDR3 sequence: CASSGQGNYGYTF. CDR3 sequence (DNA): TGTGCCAGCAGCGGACAGGGGAACTATGGCTACACCTTC.

This clonotype was observed many times. The chain has TRBV12-3 or TRBV12-4 and TRBJ2-4; D perhaps matches TRBD1 (6 bases). The CDR3 covers 14 residues. V was trimmed by 3 bases and J by 2 bases, leaving 8 bases between them. The CDR3 sequence is CASSFTGTKNIQYF. In nucleotides, the CDR3 is TGTGCCAGCAGTTTTACAGGGACCAAAAACATTCAGTACTTC.

This clonotype occurred many times. The chain recombines TRBV12-3 or TRBV12-4 with TRBJ2-1; D uncertain. The CDR3 is 13 residues long. V was pared by 3 bases and J by 8 bases, with 11 bases between. CDR3 bases: TGTGCCAGCAGTTTTGGGCACCCGGATGAGCAGTTCTTC. This encodes CASSFGHPDEQFF.

This clonotype was counted ten times or more. This chain joins TRBV11-2 and TRBJ1-3, with D unresolved. CDR1 and CDR2 (germline): SGHAT, FQNNGV. V was cut by 6 bases and J by 2 bases, with 5 bases left in between. The CDR3 is 12 amino acids. CDR3 DNA: TGTGCCAGCAGTTTAACTGGAAACACCATATATTTT. Its protein product is CASSLTGNTIYF.

This clonotype was found a few times. V is TRBV4-1 and J is TRBJ1-1; the D gene is possibly TRBD1 (5 bases). CDR1 is MGHRA, CDR2 YSYEKL, per germline. The CDR3 has 16 amino acids. Trimming shortened V by 5 bases and J by 0 bases, and 16 bases separated the two germline ends. This CDR3 is CASSYQVGRVNTEAFF. CDR3 nucleotide sequence: TGCGCCAGCAGCTACCAAGTCGGCAGGGTGAACACTGAAGCTTTCTTT.

The chain combines TRBV29-1 with TRBJ1-2; 8 nucleotides align to TRBD1. Germline CDR1 reads SQVTM; CDR2 reads ANQGSEA. This CDR3 has 14 amino acids. Germline trimming cut 6 bases from V and 4 bases from J; bases unmatched to any gene: 10. CDR3 amino acids: CSVDRGSPLYGYTF. CDR3 DNA sequence: TGCAGCGTCGACAGGGGCAGTCCGCTCTATGGCTACACCTTC.

This chain connects TRBV11-2 to TRBJ2-1; D gene ambiguous. Germline V gene lookup returns CDR1 SGHAT and CDR2 FQNNGV. The CDR3 runs to 17 residues. V was shortened by 2 bases and J by 0 bases, with 14 bases between the two germline ends. CDR3 residues: CASSLMGSSRSYNEQFF. The CDR3, as DNA: TGTGCCAGCAGCTTAATGGGTAGCAGTCGCTCCTACAATGAGCAGTTCTTC.

The J gene is TRBJ1-1, the V gene TRBV7-2; a possible D gene is TRBD1 (5 bases). Trimming pared 1 base from V and 2 bases from J, leaving 8 bases between. Germline V gene lookup returns CDR1 SGHTA and CDR2 FQGNSA. The CDR3 length is 14 residues. The CDR3 DNA sequence: TGTACCAGCAGCTTAGGAAGGACAAACACTGAAGCTTTCTTT. This sequence encodes CTSSLGRTNTEAFF. Full variable domain (outside the CDR3, taken from reference TRBV7-2 and TRBJ1-1): GAGVSQSPSNKVTEKGKDVELRCDPISGHTALYWYRQSLGQGLEFLIYFQGNSAPDKSGLPSDRFSAERTGGSVSTLTIQRTQQEDSAVYLCTSSLGRTNTEAFFGQGTRLTVV.

There are a few counts of this clonotype. This sequence joins TRBV20-1 and TRBJ2-3; no clear D gene. The CDR3 has 12 residues. Trimming left V 5 bases short and J 3 bases short, with 9 bases between. Germline loops: CDR1 DFQATT, CDR2 SNEGSKA (reference sequence). This CDR3 is CSARLRTDTQYF. CDR3 nucleotides: TGCAGTGCTCGGCTTCGGACAGATACGCAGTATTTT.

This clonotype occurred many times. V usage is TRBV27 and J usage is TRBJ2-7; weak D call: TRBD1 (6 bases). This CDR3 has 13 amino acids. Per the germline V gene, CDR1 is MNHEY and CDR2 is SMNVEV (reference sequence). V shed 8 bases and J shed 5 bases, with 16 bases lying between them. The CDR3 DNA sequence: TGTGCCAGCTCGGTCAGGGGCGCGAACGAGCAGTACTTC. This codes for CASSVRGANEQYF.